This T cell receptor beta chain appears in the sequencing data of a study of T cells in Graves' hyperthyroidism and ophthalmopathy. In the ophthalmopathy cohort, Clinical Activity Score was at least 3, NOSPECS grade at least 4, and duration under 3 months. Exclusion of a patient resulted from uncontrolled infection, other autoimmune disease, pregnancy or lactation. From 8.5 to 10 ml of fresh peripheral blood, PBMCs were isolated. Regions amplified from RNA transcripts were the TCR beta CDR3 regions. An initial round of RT-PCR targeting the TCR CDR3 relied on the HTBI primer set. A single record per CDR3 protein comes from TCRdb applying MiXCR to the multiplex PCR reads. This sample yields fewer than 650,000 distinct CDR3 sequences, of which around 14% are seen a single time; roughly 7.7% belongs to the top ten. After removal of 3 bases from V and 6 bases from J, the junction contained 10 bases not matched to a gene. CDR3 length: 15 residues. Germline V gene lookup returns CDR1 MGHRA and CDR2 YSYEKL.

Regarding this clonotype: The antigen remains unidentified.

Notes on the study in general: Most thyroid clonotypes with frequency above 0.001 were detected in blood.

Sequencing input: blood. The clonotype originates from a woman aged 18-30 years with Graves' ophthalmopathy. This rearrangement joins TRBV4-1 to TRBJ1-2, with 7 bases matching TRBD1. The CDR3 here is CASSQGRGSYDGYTF. In nucleotides, the CDR3 is TGCGCCAGCAGCCAGGGCAGGGGGTCGTATGATGGCTACACCTTC.